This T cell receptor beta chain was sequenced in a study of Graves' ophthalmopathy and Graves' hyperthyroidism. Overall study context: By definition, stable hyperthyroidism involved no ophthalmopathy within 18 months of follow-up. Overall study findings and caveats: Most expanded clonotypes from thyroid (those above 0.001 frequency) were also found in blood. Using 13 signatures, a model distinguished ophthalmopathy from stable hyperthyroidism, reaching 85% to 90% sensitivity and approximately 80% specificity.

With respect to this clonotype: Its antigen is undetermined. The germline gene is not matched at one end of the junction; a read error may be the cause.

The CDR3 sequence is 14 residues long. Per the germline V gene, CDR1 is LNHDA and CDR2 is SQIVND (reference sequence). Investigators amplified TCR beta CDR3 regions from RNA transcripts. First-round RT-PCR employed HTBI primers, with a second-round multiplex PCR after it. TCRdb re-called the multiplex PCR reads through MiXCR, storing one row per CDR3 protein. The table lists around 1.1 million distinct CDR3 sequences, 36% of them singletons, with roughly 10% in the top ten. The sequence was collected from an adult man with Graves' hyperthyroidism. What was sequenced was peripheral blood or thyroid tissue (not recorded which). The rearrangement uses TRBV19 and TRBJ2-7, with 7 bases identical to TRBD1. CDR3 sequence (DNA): TGTGCCAGTAGGATAGCCCAGGGGGCCTACGAGCAGTACTTC. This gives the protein CASRIAQGAYEQYF.